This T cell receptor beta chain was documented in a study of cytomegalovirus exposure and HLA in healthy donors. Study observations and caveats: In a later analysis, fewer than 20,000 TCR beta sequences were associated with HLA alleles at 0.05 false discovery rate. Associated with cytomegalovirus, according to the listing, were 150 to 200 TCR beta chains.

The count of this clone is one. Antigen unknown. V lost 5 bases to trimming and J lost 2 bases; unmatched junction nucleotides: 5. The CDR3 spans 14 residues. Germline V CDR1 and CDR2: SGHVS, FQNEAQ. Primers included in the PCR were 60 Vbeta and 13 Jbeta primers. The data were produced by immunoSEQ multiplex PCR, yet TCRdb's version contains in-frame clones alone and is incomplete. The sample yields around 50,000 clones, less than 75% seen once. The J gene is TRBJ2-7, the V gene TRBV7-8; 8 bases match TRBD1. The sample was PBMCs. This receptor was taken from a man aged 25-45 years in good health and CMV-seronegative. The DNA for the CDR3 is TGTGCCAGCAGCACGACAGGGGCCCCCTACGAGCAGTACTTC. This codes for CASSTTGAPYEQYF.